This record looks at one TCR beta chain sequence and its context. Its cognate antigen is unknown. Assay used: immunoSEQ multiplex PCR; TCRdb lists only in-frame clones, some missing. The table has around 50,000 clones, about 91% seen once. Germline V gene sequence: CDR1 MGHRA, CDR2 YSYEKL. The CDR3 runs to 14 residues. Trimming pared 1 base from V and 7 bases from J, leaving 11 bases between. This sample is part of a study of T cells after posttransplantation cyclophosphamide. Overall study results and limits: Recipient CMV seropositivity and CMV reactivation strongly tracked TRB clonality. Skin or GI-infiltrating T cells shared few TRB sequences with blood. Donor-recipient repertoire similarity was low at 1-2 months, rising over year one.

The related graft donor's blood sample was taken on the day of bone marrow donation. Sequencing used PBMCs. V and J are TRBV4-1 and TRBJ2-1; tentatively, D is TRBD2 (5 bases). The TCR was taken from a woman between 50 and 59 years old in good health and a related stem cell transplant donor. The CDR3 sequence: CASSQVASTNEQFF. DNA for the CDR3: TGCGCCAGCAGCCAAGTGGCTAGCACGAATGAGCAGTTCTTC.